Listed here are 32 T cell receptor beta chains from one sample, sequenced in a study of blood T cell repertoires in COVID-19. Here immunoSEQ multiplex PCR was the method, and the copy in TCRdb shows in-frame clones only, minus some. The sample shows roughly 200,000 clones, roughly 77% of them seen only once. The sequencing input was peripheral blood. Receptor source: a woman in her thirties or forties with COVID-19, enrolled during active disease.

The V gene is TRBV7-9, the J gene TRBJ2-5, with a possible D match to TRBD1 (6 bases). Trimming cost V 4 bases and J 5 bases, with 14 bases left between them. The germline V gene encodes CDR1 SEHNR and CDR2 FQNEAQ (reference sequence). This CDR3 has 14 residues. The CDR3 spells CASSSGESRETQYF. CDR3 bases: TGTGCCAGCAGCTCAGGGGAATCGAGGGAGACCCAGTACTTC.

J is TRBJ1-5 and V is TRBV18; 8 bases match TRBD1. Germline trimming cut 2 bases from V and 6 bases from J; bases unmatched to any gene: 3. The CDR3 is 14 amino acids. Germline CDR1 and CDR2: KGHSH and LQKENI. CDR3 nucleotides: TGTGCCAGCTCACCAGGACAGGGCCCTCAGCCCCAGCATTTT. Translating it yields CASSPGQGPQPQHF.

This clone was detected a few times. V and J are TRBV5-4 and TRBJ1-1; no clear D. Germline V CDR1 and CDR2: SGHNT, YYREEE (reference sequence). The CDR3 sequence is 13 residues long. Between the trimmed V and J ends, which lost 4 bases and 5 bases, there was a span of 12 bases. CDR3 protein: CASSGGQRTEAFF. CDR3 DNA sequence: TGTGCCAGCAGCGGAGGCCAGCGGACTGAAGCTTTCTTT.

The CDR3, as DNA: TGCGCCAGCAGCTTGGGGACTAGCGGGAGGGGAGCCTACGAGCAGTACTTC. Protein sequence: CASSLGTSGRGAYEQYF. The rearrangement uses TRBV5-1 and TRBJ2-7; 15 nucleotides align to TRBD2. After removal of 0 bases from V and 2 bases from J, the junction contained 3 bases not matched to a gene. Germline lookup yields CDR1 SGHRS and CDR2 YFSETQ. The length of the CDR3 is 17 residues.

The genes are TRBV4-1 and TRBJ2-2, with 7 bases that match TRBD2. V lost 1 base and J lost 5; bases outside the gene matches: 19. This CDR3 region has 20 residues. From germline, CDR1 is MGHRA and CDR2 YSYEKL. The CDR3 sequence is CASSQVDGAGEGGLTGELFF. DNA of the CDR3: TGCGCCAGCAGCCAAGTAGATGGGGCGGGAGAGGGTGGATTGACCGGGGAGCTGTTTTTT.

V gene TRBV5-4 combines with J gene TRBJ2-5, with a possible D match to TRBD2 (5 bases). Trimming left V 2 bases short and J 5 bases short, with 13 bases between. The CDR3 has 14 residues. CDR1 SGHNT and CDR2 YYREEE come from the germline V gene (reference sequence). The CDR3 here is CASSFLGVEETQYF. As DNA, the CDR3 is TGTGCCAGCAGCTTCCTCGGGGTCGAGGAGACCCAGTACTTC.

The genes are TRBV4-1 and TRBJ1-1; D unresolved. The CDR3 runs 15 residues. V dropped 0 bases and J dropped 1 base, with 9 bases sitting between them. The germline gives CDR1 MGHRA, CDR2 YSYEKL. The DNA of the CDR3 is TGCGCCAGCAGCCAAGATCTGGCTGGGAACACTGAAGCTTTCTTT. This translates into CASSQDLAGNTEAFF.

This clone was observed a single time. This chain uses TRBV2 with TRBJ2-5; D is possibly TRBD1 (6 bases). V was cut by 6 bases and J by 2 bases, with 10 bases left in between. Germline V gives CDR1 SNHLY, CDR2 FYNNEI. CDR3 length equals 13 residues. The CDR3 coding sequence is TGTGCCAGCAGGAGGACAGAACAAGAGACCCAGTACTTC. Residues: CASRRTEQETQYF.

The CDR3 protein is CASSWDILYGYTF. CDR3 bases: TGCGCCAGCAGTTGGGACATCCTATATGGCTACACCTTC. The chain recombines TRBV5-1 with TRBJ1-2; D is possibly TRBD1 (6 bases). CDR1 and CDR2 (germline): SGHRS, YFSETQ. Trimming removed 5 bases from V and 5 bases from J, with 13 bases in between. The CDR3 is 13 amino acids.

V and J are TRBV18 and TRBJ1-1; unclear D gene. Germline V gives CDR1 KGHSH, CDR2 LQKENI. The CDR3 has 14 residues. V shed 3 bases and J shed 3 bases, with 11 bases lying between them. DNA for the CDR3: TGTGCCAGCTCACCGGAACAGCCACACACTGAAGCTTTCTTT. Its translation: CASSPEQPHTEAFF.

The V call is TRBV30, the J call TRBJ1-1, with no clear D. The V gene's germline CDR1 is GTSNPN and CDR2 SVGIG (reference sequence). Trimming left V 0 bases short and J 3 bases short, with 8 bases between. This CDR3 contains 13 residues. Here the CDR3 reads CAWSVRGDTEAFF. CDR3 in DNA: TGTGCCTGGAGTGTACGGGGAGACACTGAAGCTTTCTTT. Full variable domain (outside the CDR3, taken from reference TRBV30 and TRBJ1-1): SQTIHQWPATLVQPVGSPLSLECTVEGTSNPNLYWYRQAAGRGLQLLFYSVGIGQISSEVPQNLSASRPQDRQFILSSKKLLLSDSGFYLCAWSVRGDTEAFFGQGTRLTVV.

V gene TRBV5-1 combines with J gene TRBJ1-2; weak D call: TRBD1 (6 bases). Germline V CDR1 and CDR2: SGHRS, YFSETQ. V was pared by 3 bases and J by 8 bases, with 20 bases between. The CDR3 is 15 residues long. The CDR3 protein is CASSSSETGGIGYTF. CDR3 DNA: TGCGCCAGCAGCTCTTCCGAGACAGGAGGAATCGGCTACACCTTC.

In its sample, this clone was seen a few times. The chain joins TRBV7-8 to TRBJ2-7; 11 bases match TRBD2. V shed 6 bases and J 4 bases; nucleotides not matched to a gene: 20. Looked up from germline, CDR1 is SGHVS and CDR2 is FQNEAQ. This CDR3 has 19 residues. In nucleotides, the CDR3 is TGTGCCAGCAGTTACCCAGGGTGGGGGACTAGCGGAGTGAGTTACGAGCAGTACTTC. Translated, it gives CASSYPGWGTSGVSYEQYF.

The chain is built from TRBV5-1 and TRBJ2-1; D perhaps matches TRBD1 (6 bases). V shed 3 bases and J shed 15 bases, with 19 bases lying between them. The CDR3 is 13 amino acids. Germline V gives CDR1 SGHRS, CDR2 YFSETQ. The CDR3 reads CASSSAPGAEGFF. The CDR3 DNA is TGCGCCAGCAGCTCAGCGCCAGGGGCCGAAGGGTTCTTC. Complete variable domain (other parts from reference TRBV5-1 and TRBJ2-1): KAGVTQTPRYLIKTRGQQVTLSCSPISGHRSVSWYQQTPGQGLQFLFEYFSETQRNKGNFPGRFSGRQFSNSRSEMNVSTLELGDSALYLCASSSAPGAEGFFGPGTRLTVL.

The chain employs TRBV7-2 and TRBJ2-3, with 9 bases identical to TRBD2. V gave up 0 bases and J gave up 10 bases; unmatched junction bases: 2. Germline V gene data show CDR1 as SGHTA and CDR2 as FQGNSA. The CDR3 sequence is 13 residues long. The CDR3 loop reads CASSLATSGAQYF. CDR3 coding DNA: TGTGCCAGCAGCTTAGCGACTAGCGGAGCGCAGTATTTT.

The rearrangement links TRBV9 to TRBJ2-2; D gene uncertain. V was cut by 3 bases and J by 6 bases, with 9 bases left in between. This CDR3 comprises 13 residues. Germline V gene sequence: CDR1 SGDLS, CDR2 YYNGEE. In DNA, the CDR3 is TGTGCCAGCAGCGCCCTAGGCCCCGGGGAGCTGTTTTTT. Residues: CASSALGPGELFF.

There are a few counts of this clone. The CDR3 protein is CASSLVRPGGSIGELFF. The CDR3 DNA follows: TGTGCCAGCAGCTTAGTGAGACCGGGGGGATCAATCGGGGAGCTGTTTTTT. This chain connects TRBV7-2 to TRBJ2-2, with TRBD2 matching over 7 bases. The J segment lost 7 bases and the V segment lost 1 base, leaving 12 bases of the junction unmatched. This CDR3 is 17 amino acids long. Per germline, CDR1 SGHTA and CDR2 FQGNSA.

J is TRBJ2-1 and V is TRBV19; TRBD2 aligns across 8 bases. Trimming cost V 6 bases and J 6 bases; bases outside gene matches: 7. The germline V gene encodes CDR1 LNHDA and CDR2 SQIVND (reference sequence). This CDR3 comprises 14 residues. The CDR3 here is CASRISGALNEQFF. The CDR3 DNA reads TGTGCCAGTAGGATTAGCGGGGCCCTCAATGAGCAGTTCTTC.

The chain combines TRBV5-8 with TRBJ2-3; 14 positions agree with TRBD2. With 3 bases clipped from V and 6 bases from J, the junction kept 3 bases outside the gene matches. CDR1 and CDR2 from the germline V gene are SGHTS and YDEGEE. The CDR3 is 15 amino acids. CDR3 residues: CASSYRLAGGDTQYF. CDR3 DNA: TGTGCCAGCAGCTACAGACTAGCGGGGGGGGATACGCAGTATTTT.

The rearrangement joins TRBV5-1 to TRBJ1-5; maybe TRBD1 (5 bases). The length of the CDR3 is 14 residues. CDR1 is SGHRS, CDR2 YFSETQ, per germline. Trimming left V 2 bases short and J 4 bases short, with 10 bases between. The CDR3 region is CASSFGGSNQPQHF. CDR3 sequence (DNA): TGCGCCAGCAGCTTCGGGGGTAGTAATCAGCCCCAGCATTTT.

J is TRBJ2-7 and V is TRBV3-1 (or the pseudogene TRBV3-2), with 8 bases fitting TRBD2. The germline gives CDR1 LGHDT, CDR2 YNNKEL (reference sequence). The length of the CDR3 is 15 residues. With V trimmed by 1 base and J by 3 bases, 5 bases remained unmatched. The CDR3 loop reads CASSQVSSGGYEQYF. The CDR3 DNA follows: TGTGCCAGCAGCCAAGTATCGAGCGGGGGCTACGAGCAGTACTTC.

V is TRBV7-9 and J is TRBJ2-1, with 11 bases matching TRBD1. CDR3 length equals 17 residues. CDR1 SEHNR and CDR2 FQNEAQ come from the germline V gene (reference sequence). The J segment lost 6 bases and the V segment lost 5 bases, leaving 12 bases of the junction unmatched. The CDR3, as DNA: TGTGCCAGCAGCAAGTACCTCCGGGACAGGGGGGGCAATGAGCAGTTCTTC. Protein sequence: CASSKYLRDRGGNEQFF.

This clone turned up a few times. The rearrangement links TRBV23-1 to TRBJ1-3, with 9 bases that match TRBD1. TRBV23-1 is sorted into the ORF group, with uncertain function. The CDR3 has 14 residues. Trimming at V came to 5 bases and at J to 3 bases, leaving 2 bases not matched to a gene. The CDR3 loop is CASSRDRDGNTIYF. Here the CDR3 DNA reads TGCGCCAGCAGTAGGGACAGGGATGGAAACACCATATATTTT.

J is TRBJ1-6 and V is TRBV19; maybe TRBD1 (5 bases). This CDR3 is 14 amino acids long. Germline CDR1 reads LNHDA; CDR2 reads SQIVND (reference sequence). V lost 1 base to trimming and J lost 4 bases, with 5 bases between them. In nucleotides, the CDR3 is TGTGCCAGTAGTATAGGACAGTATAATTCACCCCTCCACTTT. It is translated as CASSIGQYNSPLHF.

The chain combines TRBV19 with TRBJ2-1, with a weak D call TRBD1 (6 bases). Between the trimmed V and J ends, which lost 6 bases and 2 bases, there was a span of 20 bases. The germline CDR1 and CDR2 sequences are LNHDA and SQIVND (reference sequence). This CDR3 contains 17 residues. The CDR3 coding sequence is TGTGCCAGTAGGACCGGGACAACAGATCCCCCCTACAATGAGCAGTTCTTC. Protein product: CASRTGTTDPPYNEQFF.

This clone has more than one count but fewer than ten. CDR3 residues: CASSFRYREGEQYF. DNA of the CDR3: TGCGCCAGCAGCTTCAGATACAGGGAAGGCGAGCAGTACTTC. V usage is TRBV4-1 and J usage is TRBJ2-7; tentatively, D is TRBD1 (6 bases). V lost 5 bases, J lost 6 bases, and 17 bases lay in between. CDR3 size: 14 residues. From germline, CDR1 is MGHRA and CDR2 YSYEKL.

The chain employs TRBV4-3 and TRBJ2-3, with D perhaps matching TRBD2 (6 bases). CDR1 LGHNA and CDR2 YSLEER come from the germline V gene. The CDR3 sequence is 15 residues long. V was cut by 3 bases and J by 2 bases, with 12 bases left in between. The CDR3 spells CASSQGGLFTDTQYF. In DNA, the CDR3 is TGCGCCAGCAGCCAGGGGGGACTGTTCACAGATACGCAGTATTTT.

This sequence joins TRBV6-5 and TRBJ1-1; D gene uncertain. The germline V gene has CDR1 MNHEY and CDR2 SVGAGI. The CDR3 is 13 amino acids. V lost 6 bases and J 1 base, leaving 9 bases between the germline ends. CDR3 in amino acids: CASSSQTNTEAFF. CDR3 bases: TGTGCCAGCAGCTCACAGACGAACACTGAAGCTTTCTTT.

The chain carries TRBV7-9 and TRBJ1-1; 8 nucleotides agree with TRBD1. V lost 5 bases to trimming and J lost 5 bases; unmatched junction nucleotides: 7. CDR3 size: 14 residues. Germline CDR1 is SEHNR and CDR2 is FQNEAQ (reference sequence). This CDR3 reads CASSGQGARTEAFF. DNA of the CDR3: TGTGCCAGCAGCGGCCAGGGGGCGCGTACTGAAGCTTTCTTT.

V gene TRBV7-9 combines with J gene TRBJ2-7; the D is unclear. Germline CDR1 and CDR2: SEHNR and FQNEAQ (reference sequence). CDR3 length: 13 amino acids. V shed 5 bases and J shed 4 bases, with 12 bases lying between them. CDR3: CASSPPIGYEQYF. For the CDR3, the DNA is TGTGCCAGCAGCCCCCCTATTGGTTACGAGCAGTACTTC.

The chain couples TRBV27 to TRBJ2-5; D gene unclear. The CDR3 has 11 residues. V was pared by 6 bases and J by 1 base, with 3 bases between. The germline CDR1 and CDR2 sequences are MNHEY and SMNVEV (reference sequence). The CDR3 sequence is CASRRQETQYF. Here the CDR3 DNA reads TGTGCCAGCAGGCGCCAAGAGACCCAGTACTTC.

The chain recombines TRBV7-9 with TRBJ2-3; D is ambiguous. The CDR3 consists of 12 residues. Germline V gene data show CDR1 as SEHNR and CDR2 as FQNEAQ (reference sequence). V was pared by 5 bases and J by 4 bases, with 7 bases between. The CDR3 nucleotides are TGTGCCAGCAGCCAAAAGCCAGATACGCAGTATTTT. Residues: CASSQKPDTQYF.